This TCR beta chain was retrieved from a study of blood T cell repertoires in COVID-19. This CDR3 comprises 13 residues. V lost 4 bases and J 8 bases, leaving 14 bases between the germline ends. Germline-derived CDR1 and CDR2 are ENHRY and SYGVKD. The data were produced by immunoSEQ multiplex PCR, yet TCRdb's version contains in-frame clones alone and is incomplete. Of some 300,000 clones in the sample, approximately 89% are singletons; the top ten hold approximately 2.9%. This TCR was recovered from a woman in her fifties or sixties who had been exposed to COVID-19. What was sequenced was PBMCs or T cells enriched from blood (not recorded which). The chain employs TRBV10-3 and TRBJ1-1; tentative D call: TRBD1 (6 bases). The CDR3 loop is CAISGDTRAEAFF. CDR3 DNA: TGTGCCATCAGTGGGGACACCAGGGCAGAAGCTTTCTTT.